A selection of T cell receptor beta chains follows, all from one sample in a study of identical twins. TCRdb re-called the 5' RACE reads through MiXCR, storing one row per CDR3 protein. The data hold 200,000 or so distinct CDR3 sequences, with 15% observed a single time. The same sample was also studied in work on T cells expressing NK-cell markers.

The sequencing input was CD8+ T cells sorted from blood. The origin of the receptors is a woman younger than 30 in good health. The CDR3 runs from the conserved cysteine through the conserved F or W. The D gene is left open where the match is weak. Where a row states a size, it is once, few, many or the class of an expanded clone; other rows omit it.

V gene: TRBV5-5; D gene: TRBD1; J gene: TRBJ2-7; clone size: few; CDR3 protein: CASRSGQGYEQYF; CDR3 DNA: TGTGCCAGCAGATCGGGACAGGGCTACGAGCAGTACTTC
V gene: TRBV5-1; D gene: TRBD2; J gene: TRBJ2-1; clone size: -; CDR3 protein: CASSPFSGGTYNEQFF; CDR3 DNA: TGCGCCAGCAGCCCCTTTAGCGGGGGGACCTACAATGAGCAGTTCTTC
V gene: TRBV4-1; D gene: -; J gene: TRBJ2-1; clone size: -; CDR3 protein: CASSQVLSGLYNEQFF; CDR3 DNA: TGCGCCAGCAGCCAAGTATTAAGCGGGCTTTACAATGAGCAGTTCTTC
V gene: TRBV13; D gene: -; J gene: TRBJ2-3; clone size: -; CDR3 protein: CASSGVDTQYF; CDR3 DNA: TGTGCCAGCAGCGGTGTAGATACGCAGTATTTT
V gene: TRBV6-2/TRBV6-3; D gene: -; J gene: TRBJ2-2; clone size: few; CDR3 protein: CASSYLAPQLTGELFF; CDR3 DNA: TGTGCCAGCAGTTACTTAGCCCCACAGCTGACCGGGGAGCTGTTTTTT
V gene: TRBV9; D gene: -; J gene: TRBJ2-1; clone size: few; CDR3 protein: CASSAREYPTVGSSDEQFF; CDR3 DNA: TGTGCCAGCAGCGCCAGAGAATACCCAACGGTAGGCTCGAGCGATGAGCAGTTCTTC
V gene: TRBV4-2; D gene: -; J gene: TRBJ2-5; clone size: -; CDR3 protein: CASSRREEVETQYF; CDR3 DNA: TGTGCCAGCAGTCGAAGGGAAGAGGTAGAGACCCAGTACTTC
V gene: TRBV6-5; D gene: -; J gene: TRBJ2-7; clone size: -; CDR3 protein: CASGDGPRQQYF; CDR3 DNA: TGTGCCAGCGGGGATGGGCCCCGTCAGCAGTACTTC
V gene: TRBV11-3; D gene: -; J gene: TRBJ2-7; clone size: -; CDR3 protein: CASSLDNGQHDSYEQYF; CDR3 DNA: TGTGCCAGCAGCTTAGATAACGGACAGCATGATTCCTACGAGCAGTACTTC
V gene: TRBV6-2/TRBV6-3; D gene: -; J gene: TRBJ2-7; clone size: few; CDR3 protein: CASSYSPAGTYEQYF; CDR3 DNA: TGTGCCAGCAGTTACTCGCCGGCGGGAACCTACGAGCAGTACTTC
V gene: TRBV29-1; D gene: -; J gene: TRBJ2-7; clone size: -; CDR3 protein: CSVEDTTASYEQYF; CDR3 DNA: TGCAGCGTTGAAGATACGACAGCCTCCTACGAGCAGTACTTC
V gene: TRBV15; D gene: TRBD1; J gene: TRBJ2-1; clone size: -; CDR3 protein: CATSSRDRGYNEQFF; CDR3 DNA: TGTGCCACCAGCAGCCGGGACAGGGGTTACAATGAGCAGTTCTTC
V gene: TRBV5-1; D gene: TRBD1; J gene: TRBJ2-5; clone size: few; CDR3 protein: CASSFPRTGSQETQYF; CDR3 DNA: TGCGCCAGCAGCTTTCCAAGGACAGGGAGCCAAGAGACCCAGTACTTC
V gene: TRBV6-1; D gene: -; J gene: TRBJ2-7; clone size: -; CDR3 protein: CASSVGTLSYEQYF; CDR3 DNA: TGTGCCAGCAGCGTCGGGACTCTTTCCTACGAGCAGTACTTC
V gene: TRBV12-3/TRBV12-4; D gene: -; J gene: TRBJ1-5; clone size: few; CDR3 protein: CASRGQGSSQPQHF; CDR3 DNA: TGTGCCAGCAGAGGTCAGGGATCTAGCCAGCCCCAGCATTTT
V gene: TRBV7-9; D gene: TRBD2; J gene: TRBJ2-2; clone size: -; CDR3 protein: CASSLVQRGNTGELFF; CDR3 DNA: TGTGCCAGCAGCTTAGTACAGCGGGGGAACACCGGGGAGCTGTTTTTT
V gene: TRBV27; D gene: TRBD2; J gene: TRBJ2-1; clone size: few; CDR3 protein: CASSLAGAGEQFF; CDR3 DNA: TGTGCCAGCAGTTTGGCGGGAGCGGGGGAGCAGTTCTTC
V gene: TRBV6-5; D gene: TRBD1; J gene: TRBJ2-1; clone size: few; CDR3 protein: CASSYFPGGNEQFF; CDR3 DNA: TGTGCCAGCAGTTACTTCCCAGGGGGAAATGAGCAGTTCTTC
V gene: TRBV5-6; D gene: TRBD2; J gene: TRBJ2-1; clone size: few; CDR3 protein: CASSLADAYNEQFF; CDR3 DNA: TGTGCCAGCAGCCTAGCGGACGCCTACAATGAGCAGTTCTTC
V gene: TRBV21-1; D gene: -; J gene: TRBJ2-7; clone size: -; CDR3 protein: CASSTHPSGAVNEQYF; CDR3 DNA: TGTGCCAGCAGCACCCACCCTTCGGGGGCGGTCAACGAGCAGTACTTC
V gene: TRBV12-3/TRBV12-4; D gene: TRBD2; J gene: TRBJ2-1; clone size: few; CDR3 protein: CASTKPTGGRGYNEQFF; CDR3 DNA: TGTGCCAGCACCAAACCGACGGGCGGGAGGGGCTACAATGAGCAGTTCTTC
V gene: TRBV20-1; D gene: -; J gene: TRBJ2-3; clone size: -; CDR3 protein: CSAWQEKDTQYF; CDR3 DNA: TGCAGTGCTTGGCAGGAGAAAGATACGCAGTATTTT
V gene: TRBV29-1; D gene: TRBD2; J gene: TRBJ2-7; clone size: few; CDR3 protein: CSVRGTSGMSEQYF; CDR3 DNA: TGCAGCGTCCGGGGGACTAGCGGGATGAGCGAGCAGTACTTC
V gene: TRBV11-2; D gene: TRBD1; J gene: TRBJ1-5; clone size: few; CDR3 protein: CASSASYGTDQPQHF; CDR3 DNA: TGTGCCAGCAGCGCCAGCTACGGGACAGATCAGCCCCAGCATTTT
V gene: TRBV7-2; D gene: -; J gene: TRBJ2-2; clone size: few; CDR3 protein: CASSFLSGELFF; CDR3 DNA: TGTGCCAGCAGCTTCCTATCCGGGGAGCTGTTTTTT
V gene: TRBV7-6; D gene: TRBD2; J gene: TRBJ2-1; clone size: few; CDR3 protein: CASSLGPPLAGGYNEQFF; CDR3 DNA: TGTGCCAGCAGCTTAGGCCCCCCCCTAGCGGGAGGCTACAATGAGCAGTTCTTC
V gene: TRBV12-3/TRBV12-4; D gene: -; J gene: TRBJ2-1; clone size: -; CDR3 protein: CASNYGGRNEQFF; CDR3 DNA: TGTGCCAGCAACTATGGGGGCCGCAATGAGCAGTTCTTC